These 17 T cell receptor beta chains were all obtained from the same sample, sequenced in a study of blood T cell repertoires in COVID-19. The data were produced by immunoSEQ multiplex PCR, yet TCRdb's version contains in-frame clones alone and is incomplete. Here the sample spans about 180,000 clones, 80% to 90% being singletons. Sequencing was done on a sample of peripheral blood. The receptor set was obtained from a woman aged 45 to 65 with COVID-19, enrolled during active disease.

The chain uses TRBV18 and TRBJ1-1, with a weak D call TRBD1 (5 bases). CDR1 and CDR2 (germline): KGHSH, LQKENI. This CDR3 contains 15 residues. V lost 4 bases, J lost 0 bases, and 12 bases lay in between. CDR3 coding DNA: TGTGCCAGCTCACTTGTCGACAGCTTGAACACTGAAGCTTTCTTT. Protein sequence: CASSLVDSLNTEAFF.

There are a few counts of this clone. The chain uses TRBV28 and TRBJ2-4; tentative D call: TRBD1 (5 bases). CDR3 size: 17 residues. Trimming shortened V by 4 bases and J by 0 bases, and 16 bases separated the two germline ends. From germline, CDR1 is MDHEN and CDR2 SYDVKM. The CDR3 DNA reads TGTGCCAGCAGTTCGCCTTGGGCAGGGCTAGCCAAAAACATTCAGTACTTC. Residues: CASSSPWAGLAKNIQYF.

The chain couples TRBV2 to TRBJ2-5, with 8 bases matching TRBD1. The CDR3 has 15 amino acids. Trimming at V came to 3 bases and at J to 0 bases, leaving 3 bases not matched to a gene. The germline CDR1 and CDR2 sequences are SNHLY and FYNNEI. The CDR3 DNA sequence: TGTGCCAGCAGTGATTCAGGGGGCGACCAAGAGACCCAGTACTTC. Protein: CASSDSGGDQETQYF.

The gene calls are TRBV7-2 and TRBJ1-2; tentatively, D is TRBD1 (5 bases). The CDR3 length is 14 residues. CDR1 is SGHTA, CDR2 FQGNSA, per germline. V was pared by 1 base and J by 8 bases, with 14 bases between. The CDR3 reads CASSLDQGGTGYTF. The CDR3 DNA is TGTGCCAGCAGCTTAGACCAGGGAGGTACCGGCTACACCTTC.

This clone was counted a single time. The chain links TRBV3-1 (or the pseudogene TRBV3-2) to TRBJ1-1; 10 bases are a match to TRBD1. The CDR3 has 15 amino acids. The germline V gene has CDR1 LGHDT and CDR2 YNNKEL (reference sequence). V lost 3 bases to trimming and J lost 7 bases; unmatched junction nucleotides: 8. CDR3 DNA: TGTGCCAGCAGCCAGGGACAGGGGAAAAAAGATGAAGCTTTCTTT. It codes for CASSQGQGKKDEAFF.

This clone has only one observation. The V and J genes are TRBV30 and TRBJ1-2, with TRBD1 matching 9 bases. Germline CDR1 reads GTSNPN; CDR2 reads SVGIG (reference sequence). With 0 bases clipped from V and 5 bases from J, the junction kept 4 bases outside the gene matches. CDR3 size: 14 residues. The CDR3 protein is CAWSVLQGAYGYTF. The CDR3 DNA follows: TGTGCCTGGAGTGTACTACAGGGGGCTTATGGCTACACCTTC.

The V gene is TRBV4-1, the J gene TRBJ1-2; 8 bases fit TRBD1. The CDR3 runs to 13 residues. The germline CDR1 and CDR2 sequences are MGHRA and YSYEKL. Trimming removed 2 bases from V and 7 bases from J; junction bases left unmatched: 3. CDR3 nucleotide sequence: TGCGCCAGCAGCCAACTACAGGGGGGTGGCTACACCTTC. This encodes CASSQLQGGGYTF.

The chain combines TRBV30 with TRBJ1-2, with D possibly TRBD1 on 5 matching bases. Trimming cost V 2 bases and J 8 bases, with 21 bases left between them. Germline V lookup: CDR1 GTSNPN, CDR2 SVGIG (reference sequence). There are 15 residues in the CDR3. DNA of the CDR3: TGTGCCTGGAGTTTTCAACTCCAGGGACTTTGGGGCTACACCTTC. This translates into CAWSFQLQGLWGYTF. The full variable domain, in which reference TRBV30 and TRBJ1-2 provide the parts outside the CDR3, is SQTIHQWPATLVQPVGSPLSLECTVEGTSNPNLYWYRQAAGRGLQLLFYSVGIGQISSEVPQNLSASRPQDRQFILSSKKLLLSDSGFYLCAWSFQLQGLWGYTFGSGTRLTVV.

The chain has TRBV7-9 and TRBJ2-3, with TRBD1 identical over 10 bases. Germline V gene data show CDR1 as SEHNR and CDR2 as FQNEAQ (reference sequence). V shed 7 bases and J 2 bases; nucleotides not matched to a gene: 12. The CDR3 length is 17 residues. CDR3 nucleotide sequence: TGTGCCAGCAACAAAAGGACAGGGGGGCATTTCACAGATACGCAGTATTTT. Its translation is CASNKRTGGHFTDTQYF.

This chain uses TRBV30 with TRBJ2-3; the D gene is possibly TRBD1 (5 bases). This CDR3 is built from 15 residues. Trimming left V 2 bases short and J 4 bases short, with 16 bases between. Germline-derived CDR1 and CDR2 are GTSNPN and SVGIG (reference sequence). CDR3 nucleotide sequence: TGTGCCTGGAGTCCTCAGGGTGGCGTCGCAGATACGCAGTATTTT. Amino acid sequence: CAWSPQGGVADTQYF.

On this clone itself: Other DNA sequences in the sample encode the same CDR3. The V call is TRBV18, the J call TRBJ2-3; D is possibly TRBD1 (6 bases). Germline V lookup: CDR1 KGHSH, CDR2 LQKENI. This CDR3 has 14 amino acids. The V end lost 0 bases, the J end lost 4 bases, and 8 bases lay between the germline ends. The CDR3 DNA sequence: TGTGCCAGCTCACCACCTGGGGGCTCAGATACGCAGTATTTT. This gives the protein CASSPPGGSDTQYF. Full variable domain (missing parts from reference TRBV18 and TRBJ2-3): NAGVMQNPRHLVRRRGQEARLRCSPMKGHSHVYWYRQLPEEGLKFMVYLQKENIIDESGMPKERFSAEFPKEGPSILRIQQVVRGDSAAYFCASSPPGGSDTQYFGPGTRLTVL.

The chain has TRBV7-8 and TRBJ2-2, with D possibly being TRBD1 (6 bases). Germline values: CDR1 SGHVS, CDR2 FQNEAQ. V lost 3 bases to trimming and J lost 1 base, with 9 bases between them. There are 15 residues in the CDR3. The CDR3 coding sequence is TGTGCCAGCAGCTTGCGACAGGTGAACACCGGGGAGCTGTTTTTT. Encoded protein: CASSLRQVNTGELFF.

The chain joins TRBV10-3 to TRBJ2-1; maybe TRBD2 (5 bases). The V end was cut by 6 bases, the J end by 2 bases, with 20 bases between. Germline loops: CDR1 ENHRY, CDR2 SYGVKD. The CDR3 spans 17 residues. The CDR3 is CAISRSQGGMTYNEQFF. The CDR3 DNA follows: TGTGCCATCAGCCGTAGTCAAGGAGGCATGACCTACAATGAGCAGTTCTTC.

The V call is TRBV10-3, the J call TRBJ2-1; TRBD2 matches at 11 bases. V dropped 0 bases and J dropped 4; count of bases not matched to a gene: 11. The CDR3 runs 19 residues. The germline V gene has CDR1 ENHRY and CDR2 SYGVKD. CDR3 in amino acids: CAISESPGLADREYNEQFF. Here the CDR3 DNA reads TGTGCCATCAGTGAGTCACCGGGACTAGCGGATCGAGAATACAATGAGCAGTTCTTC.

This clone was observed once. The chain is built from TRBV28 and TRBJ2-5; 7 nucleotides match TRBD2. Trimming took 5 bases from V and 5 from J; bases not matched to a gene: 11. In germline, CDR1 is MDHEN, CDR2 SYDVKM. The CDR3 contains 15 residues. The DNA for the CDR3 is TGTGCCAGCAGTCCCCCGGTCGGGGGGTGGGAGACCCAGTACTTC. It codes for CASSPPVGGWETQYF. The variable domain in full, completed from reference TRBV28 and TRBJ2-5, reads DVKVTQSSRYLVKRTGEKVFLECVQDMDHENMFWYRQDPGLGLRLIYFSYDVKMKEKGDIPEGYSVSREKKERFSLILESASTNQTSMYLCASSPPVGGWETQYFGPGTRLLVL.

The chain combines TRBV19 with TRBJ2-2; weak D call: TRBD2 (6 bases). There are 14 residues in the CDR3. Trimming removed 3 bases from V and 1 base from J, with 6 bases in between. CDR1 LNHDA and CDR2 SQIVND come from the germline V gene (reference sequence). In DNA form, the CDR3 reads TGTGCCAGTAGTATCGGGGGGAACACCGGGGAGCTGTTTTTT. This codes for CASSIGGNTGELFF.

This clone was seen just once. V gene TRBV19 combines with J gene TRBJ2-7, with 10 bases identical to TRBD2. The CDR3 is 13 residues long. The J segment lost 4 bases and the V segment lost 6 bases, leaving 3 bases of the junction unmatched. The germline V gene encodes CDR1 LNHDA and CDR2 SQIVND (reference sequence). The CDR3 is CASRRTSGYEQYF. In DNA, the CDR3 is TGTGCCAGTAGACGGACTAGCGGTTACGAGCAGTACTTC.